This entry lists 13 T cell receptor beta chains sequenced from one sample in a study of T cell changes during pregnancy in multiple sclerosis. Clones were read by immunoSEQ multiplex PCR, and TCRdb kept only the in-frame ones, dropping some. The sample has 50,000 or so clones, over 85% seen once. Sequencing was performed on CD4+ T cells from peripheral blood mononuclear cells, taken before pregnancy. The receptors come from a female donor with multiple sclerosis, enrolled in a pregnancy study.

The chain recombines TRBV5-1 with TRBJ1-3; a possible D gene is TRBD1 (5 bases). CDR3 length equals 14 residues. V lost 0 bases, J lost 4 bases, and 8 bases lay in between. The germline V gene has CDR1 SGHRS and CDR2 YFSETQ. CDR3 sequence reads: CASSLGQGGNTIYF. In nucleotides, the CDR3 is TGCGCCAGCAGCTTGGGTCAGGGAGGAAACACCATATATTTT.

The chain carries TRBV5-5 and TRBJ2-7; weak D call: TRBD1 (6 bases). The CDR3 consists of 12 residues. Germline V lookup: CDR1 SGHKS, CDR2 YYEKEE (reference sequence). V was shortened by 3 bases and J by 6 bases, with 10 bases between the two germline ends. The CDR3: CASSWDTIEQYF. CDR3 nucleotide sequence: TGTGCCAGCAGCTGGGACACGATCGAGCAGTACTTC.

This chain joins TRBV29-1 and TRBJ1-1, with TRBD1 matching 9 bases. V lost 6 bases to trimming and J lost 4 bases; unmatched junction nucleotides: 9. CDR3 length: 14 residues. The V gene's germline CDR1 is SQVTM and CDR2 ANQGSEA. The CDR3 coding sequence is TGCAGCGTCGTTATACAGGGGGCTGGCACTGAAGCTTTCTTT. Encoded protein: CSVVIQGAGTEAFF.

This chain connects TRBV7-9 to TRBJ1-4; D possibly corresponds to TRBD1 (5 bases). The CDR3 consists of 14 residues. V was clipped by 6 bases and J by 0 bases, with 8 bases between them. Germline CDR1 is SEHNR and CDR2 is FQNEAQ (reference sequence). CDR3 DNA sequence: TGTGCCAGCAGGCAGGGCTCAACTAATGAAAAACTGTTTTTT. Protein: CASRQGSTNEKLFF.

V usage is TRBV19 and J usage is TRBJ2-7, with 7 bases lining up with TRBD1. The germline V gene encodes CDR1 LNHDA and CDR2 SQIVND (reference sequence). Trimming at V came to 3 bases and at J to 6 bases, leaving 8 bases not matched to a gene. The CDR3 is made up of 14 amino acids. CDR3 nucleotides: TGTGCCAGTAGTATCTCCAGGGGGAACAGCGAGCAGTACTTC. Protein sequence: CASSISRGNSEQYF. The entire variable domain, with the rest obtained from reference TRBV19 and TRBJ2-7, is as follows: DGGITQSPKYLFRKEGQNVTLSCEQNLNHDAMYWYRQDPGQGLRLIYYSQIVNDFQKGDIAEGYSVSREKKESFPLTVTSAQKNPTAFYLCASSISRGNSEQYFGPGTRLTVT.

This clone was seen a single time. The chain combines TRBV6-5 with TRBJ1-1, with D tentatively TRBD1 (6 bases). Germline CDR1 reads MNHEY; CDR2 reads SVGAGI. This CDR3 has 13 residues. Trimming removed 6 bases from V and 1 base from J, with 9 bases in between. In DNA, the CDR3 is TGTGCCAGCAGGGAACAGGGGAACACTGAAGCTTTCTTT. It codes for CASREQGNTEAFF.

The chain couples TRBV9 to TRBJ2-7; 9 bases map to TRBD1. V lost 4 bases and J lost 4; bases outside the gene matches: 6. CDR1 SGDLS and CDR2 YYNGEE come from the germline V gene. This CDR3 region has 14 residues. CDR3: CASSPGTGWYEQYF. CDR3 bases: TGTGCCAGCAGCCCCGGGACAGGGTGGTACGAGCAGTACTTC. The whole variable domain, remainder taken from reference TRBV9 and TRBJ2-7, is DSGVTQTPKHLITATGQRVTLRCSPRSGDLSVYWYQQSLDQGLQFLIQYYNGEERAKGNILERFSAQQFPDLHSELNLSSLELGDSALYFCASSPGTGWYEQYFGPGTRLTVT.

On this clone: The junction and the germline gene differ at one end; a read error may be behind it. CDR3 in amino acids: CASSDLDREVF. The CDR3 region has the DNA TGCGCCAGCAGCGATCTCGACCGGGAGGTCTTT. The rearrangement uses TRBV5-1 and TRBJ1-1; D is uncertain. The CDR3 consists of 11 residues. CDR1 and CDR2 from the germline V gene are SGHRS and YFSETQ.

The V gene is TRBV6-6, the J gene TRBJ1-5; TRBD1 matches at 7 bases. CDR1 is MNHNY and CDR2 is SVGAGI in the germline V gene (reference sequence). The CDR3 is made up of 15 amino acids. V shed 6 bases, J shed 3 bases, and the junction held 8 bases outside the gene matches. CDR3 region: CASSDGQVPNQPQHF. In DNA, the CDR3 is TGTGCCAGCAGCGACGGACAGGTCCCCAATCAGCCCCAGCATTTT.

V gene TRBV12-5 combines with J gene TRBJ1-4, with D possibly being TRBD1 (6 bases). CDR3 size: 16 residues. CDR1 and CDR2 (germline): LGHNT, FRNRAP. V was shortened by 5 bases and J by 2 bases, with 15 bases between the two germline ends. DNA for the CDR3: TGTGCTAGTGGTCTACAGGGTCCAGCGACTAATGAAAAACTGTTTTTT. This translates into CASGLQGPATNEKLFF.

The gene calls are TRBV19 and TRBJ1-1; no reliable D call. The CDR3 is 14 amino acids. Trimming took 4 bases from V and 0 from J, leaving 9 bases between them. In germline, CDR1 is LNHDA, CDR2 SQIVND (reference sequence). For the CDR3, the DNA is TGTGCCAGTAGTACGGGAGTTTTGAACACTGAAGCTTTCTTT. It yields the protein CASSTGVLNTEAFF.

This clone was seen once. V and J are TRBV5-1 and TRBJ2-1; TRBD2 matches 7 bases. The CDR3 sequence is 11 residues long. Germline CDR1 reads SGHRS; CDR2 reads YFSETQ. V trimming: 7 bases; J trimming: 6 bases; junction bases outside the gene matches: 1. The CDR3 sequence is CASGRANEQFF. In nucleotides, the CDR3 is TGCGCCAGCGGGAGGGCCAATGAGCAGTTCTTC.

The chain combines TRBV2 with TRBJ1-2; 11 bases line up with TRBD1. V gave up 6 bases and J gave up 5 bases; unmatched junction bases: 5. CDR3 length: 14 residues. The germline V gene has CDR1 SNHLY and CDR2 FYNNEI. The CDR3 region is CASRTGTGGYGYTF. CDR3 DNA sequence: TGTGCCAGCAGGACGGGGACAGGGGGATATGGCTACACCTTC. The variable domain in full, completed from reference TRBV2 and TRBJ1-2, reads EPEVTQTPSHQVTQMGQEVILRCVPISNHLYFYWYRQILGQKVEFLVSFYNNEISEKSEIFDDQFSVERPDGSNFTLKIRSTKLEDSAMYFCASRTGTGGYGYTFGSGTRLTVV.